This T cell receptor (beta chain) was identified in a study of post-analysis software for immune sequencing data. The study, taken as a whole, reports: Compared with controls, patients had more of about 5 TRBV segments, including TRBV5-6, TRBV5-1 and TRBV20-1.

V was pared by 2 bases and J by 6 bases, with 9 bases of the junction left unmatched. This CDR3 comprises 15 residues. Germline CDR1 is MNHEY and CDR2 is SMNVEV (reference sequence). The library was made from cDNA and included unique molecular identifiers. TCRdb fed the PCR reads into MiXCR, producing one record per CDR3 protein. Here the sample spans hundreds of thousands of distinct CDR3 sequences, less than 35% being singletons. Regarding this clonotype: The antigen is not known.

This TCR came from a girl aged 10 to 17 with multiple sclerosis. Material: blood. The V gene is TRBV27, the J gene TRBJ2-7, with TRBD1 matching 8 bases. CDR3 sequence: CASSLAGTGTREQYF. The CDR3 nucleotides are TGTGCCAGCAGTTTAGCCGGGACAGGTACGCGCGAGCAGTACTTC.